This TCR beta chain appears in the sequencing data of a study of T cells in Graves' hyperthyroidism and ophthalmopathy. Patients were aged 18 to 65, had disease duration under 2 months, and had newly diagnosed hyperthyroidism. Drawn at first hyperthyroidism diagnosis, the blood sample preceded any ophthalmopathy symptoms. This CDR3 region has 19 residues. Germline CDR1 and CDR2: SEHNR and FQNEAQ (reference sequence). Amplified TCR beta CDR3 regions derived from RNA transcripts. The TCR CDR3 was amplified in a first-round RT-PCR using the HTBI primer set. TCRdb re-called the multiplex PCR reads with MiXCR, one entry per CDR3 protein. The sample records approximately 720,000 distinct CDR3 sequences, around 20% being singletons.

The chain uses TRBV7-9 and TRBJ2-1; the match to TRBD2 covers 7 bases. TRBJ2-7 explains the end of the DNA better; the J call may be wrong. The receptor was isolated from a woman aged 45-60 years with Graves' hyperthyroidism that later progressed to Graves' ophthalmopathy. The source material was blood. CDR3 sequence reads: CASSHPARKRGPSYNEQYF. CDR3 nucleotides: TGTGCCAGCAGCCACCCCGCCCGAAAGCGGGGCCCTTCCTACAATGAGCAGTACTTC.